There are a few counts of the clone carrying this T cell receptor beta chain. The antigen remains undetermined. This entry comes from a study of T cells in Graves' hyperthyroidism and ophthalmopathy. Looked up from germline, CDR1 is LGHDT and CDR2 is YNNKEL (reference sequence). The CDR3 length is 17 residues. V was clipped by 5 bases and J by 3 bases; unmatched bases: 12. Whole-study results and caveats: The model identified upcoming ophthalmopathy a median approximately six months ahead of onset. The blood repertoire included most of the expanded thyroid clonotypes above 0.001.

Regions amplified from RNA transcripts were the TCR beta CDR3 regions. Using the HTBI primer set, a first-round RT-PCR was run on the TCR CDR3. TCRdb independently ran MiXCR on the multiplex PCR reads; one entry per CDR3 protein. This table has around 700,000 distinct CDR3 sequences, just over 35% appearing once. The authors deemed Graves' hyperthyroidism stable absent ophthalmopathy progression within 18 months. Sequencing was carried out using blood. The sequence was collected from a woman aged 40 to 49 with Graves' hyperthyroidism. The chain joins TRBV3-1 to TRBJ1-5; the match to TRBD1 covers 8 bases. The CDR3 sequence: CASSYETQGGPNQPQHF. The CDR3 DNA is TGTGCCAGCAGCTACGAAACACAGGGGGGGCCCAATCAGCCCCAGCATTTT. The entire variable domain, with the rest obtained from reference TRBV3-1 and TRBJ1-5, is as follows: DTAVSQTPKYLVTQMGNDKSIKCEQNLGHDTMYWYKQDSKKFLKIMFSYNNKELIINETVPNRFSPKSPDKAHLNLHINSLELGDSAVYFCASSYETQGGPNQPQHFGDGTRLSIL.